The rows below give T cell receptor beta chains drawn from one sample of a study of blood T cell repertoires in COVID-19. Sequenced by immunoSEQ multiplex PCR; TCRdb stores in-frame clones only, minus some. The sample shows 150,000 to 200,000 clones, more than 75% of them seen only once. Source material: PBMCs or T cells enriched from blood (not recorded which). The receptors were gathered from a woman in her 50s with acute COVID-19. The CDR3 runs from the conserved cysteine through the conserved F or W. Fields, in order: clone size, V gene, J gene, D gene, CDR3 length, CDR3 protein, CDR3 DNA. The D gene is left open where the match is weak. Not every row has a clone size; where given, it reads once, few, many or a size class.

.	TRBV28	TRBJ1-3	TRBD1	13	CASSLGQGLSIYF	TGTGCCAGCAGTCTCGGACAGGGGTTGTCCATATATTTT
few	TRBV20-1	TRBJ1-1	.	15	CSASYSNRRNTEAFF	TGCAGTGCTAGTTATTCAAACAGGAGGAACACTGAAGCTTTCTTT
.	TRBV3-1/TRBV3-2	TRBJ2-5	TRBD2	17	CASSQDPLAGAGSGQYF	TGTGCCAGCAGCCAAGACCCACTAGCGGGGGCCGGGAGTGGCCAGTACTTC
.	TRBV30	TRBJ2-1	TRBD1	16	CAWSGPGGSRYNEQFF	TGTGCCTGGAGTGGGCCAGGGGGCAGTAGGTACAATGAGCAGTTCTTC
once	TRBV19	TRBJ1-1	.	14	CASSPREENTEAFF	TGTGCCAGTAGTCCCCGGGAAGAGAACACTGAAGCTTTCTTT
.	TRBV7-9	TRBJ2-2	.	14	CASSLEAGTGELFF	TGTGCCAGCAGCTTAGAGGCGGGGACCGGGGAGCTGTTTTTT
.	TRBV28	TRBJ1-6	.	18	CASFNLQLWQLGGSPLHF	TGTGCCAGTTTCAATTTACAGTTATGGCAGCTTGGAGGTTCACCCCTCCACTTT
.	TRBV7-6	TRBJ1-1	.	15	CASSLATGSFTEAFF	TGTGCCAGCAGCTTAGCGACGGGATCGTTCACTGAAGCTTTCTTT
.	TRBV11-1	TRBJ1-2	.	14	CASSLAQGPYGYTF	TGTGCCAGCAGCTTAGCCCAGGGGCCCTATGGCTACACCTTC
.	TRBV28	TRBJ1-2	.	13	CASSLRTLYGYTF	TGTGCCAGCAGTTTGAGGACACTCTATGGCTACACCTTC